The entry below gives a single T cell receptor (beta chain) sequence along with its context. Its antigen is currently unknown. These data come from a study of T cell repertoires in cytomegalovirus infection. As for the study in general: CMV infection together with matching HLA type was indicated by public TCR beta signatures.

CDR1 and CDR2 from the germline V gene are SEHNR and FQNEAQ (reference sequence). Trimming pared 5 bases from V and 5 bases from J, leaving 13 bases between. The CDR3 has 14 amino acids. Study-wide results and limits: In two of eight donors, the top clonotype was HLA-C-restricted CMV-specific. Using cumulative public TCR beta family frequency, the authors identified those who carried CMV together with the relevant HLA.

TCRdb analysed the reads with MiXCR anew, one entry per CDR3 protein. The sample holds 500,000 to 600,000 distinct CDR3 sequences; approximately 16% are singletons and the top ten take 20% to 30%. Sequenced input: CD8+ T cells from PBMCs. This sequence originates from a human donor in good health (CMV status not recorded). Some clones in this sample may be carry-over from other donors' samples. The chain has TRBV7-9 and TRBJ2-1; D is unresolved. CDR3: CASSQKLRDNEQFF. The DNA of the CDR3 is TGTGCCAGCAGCCAAAAACTAAGAGACAATGAGCAGTTCTTC.